The clone carrying this T cell receptor (beta chain) showed up just a few times. The target antigen is unknown. These data come from a study of blood T cells in healthy people across ages. Germline-derived CDR1 and CDR2 are DFQATT and SNEGSKA (reference sequence). CDR3 size: 12 residues. The V and J ends lost 6 bases and 1 base respectively, with 9 bases between them. Every donor provided 7.5 to 10 milliliters of peripheral blood. Study results and limitations: PBMC samples, being unsorted, prevented any conclusive comparison of naive and antigen-experienced cells.

A second about 7 to 11 cycle PCR used barcoded and J-beta primers. Every cDNA was tagged by a template-switch adaptor with 12 random nucleotides. Via MiXCR, TCRdb re-called the 5' RACE reads, giving one row per CDR3 protein. The table lists under 2,000,000 distinct CDR3 sequences, 49% of them singletons. The source is a woman between 40 and 50 years old in good health. Sequenced input: blood. This rearrangement joins TRBV20-1 to TRBJ2-5; TRBD1 might be the D (5 bases). This CDR3 reads CSAHRSQETQYF. The CDR3 DNA is TGCAGTGCCCACAGGTCCCAAGAGACCCAGTACTTC.